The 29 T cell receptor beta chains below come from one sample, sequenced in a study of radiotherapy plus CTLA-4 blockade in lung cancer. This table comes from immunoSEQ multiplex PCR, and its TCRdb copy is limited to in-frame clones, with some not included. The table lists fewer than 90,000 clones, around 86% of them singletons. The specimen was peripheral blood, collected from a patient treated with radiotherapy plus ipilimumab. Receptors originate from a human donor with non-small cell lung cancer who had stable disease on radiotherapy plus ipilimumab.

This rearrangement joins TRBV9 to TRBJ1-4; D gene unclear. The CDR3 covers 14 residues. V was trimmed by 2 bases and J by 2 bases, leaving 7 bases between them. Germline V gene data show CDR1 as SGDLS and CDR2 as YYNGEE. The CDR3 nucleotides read TGTGCCAGCAGCGTCGCCGGTACTAATGAAAAACTGTTTTTT. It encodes CASSVAGTNEKLFF.

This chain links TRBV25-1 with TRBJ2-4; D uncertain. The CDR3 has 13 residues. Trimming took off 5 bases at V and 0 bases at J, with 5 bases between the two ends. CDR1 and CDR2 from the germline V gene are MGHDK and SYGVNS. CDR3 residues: CASSTGAKNIQYF. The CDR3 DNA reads TGTGCCAGCAGTACGGGAGCCAAAAACATTCAGTACTTC.

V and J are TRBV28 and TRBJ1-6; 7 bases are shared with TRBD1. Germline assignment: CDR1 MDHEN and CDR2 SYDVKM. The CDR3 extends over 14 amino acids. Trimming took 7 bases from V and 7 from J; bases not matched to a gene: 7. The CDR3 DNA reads TGTGCCAGCACCCTACAGGGGATCAATTCACCCCTCCACTTT. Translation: CASTLQGINSPLHF.

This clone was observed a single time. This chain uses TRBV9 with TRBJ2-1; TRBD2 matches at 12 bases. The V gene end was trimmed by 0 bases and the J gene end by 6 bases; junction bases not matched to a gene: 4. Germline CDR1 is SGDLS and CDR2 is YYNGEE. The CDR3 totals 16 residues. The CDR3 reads CASSVGPSGRANEQFF. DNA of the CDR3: TGTGCCAGCAGCGTAGGGCCTAGCGGGAGGGCCAATGAGCAGTTCTTC.

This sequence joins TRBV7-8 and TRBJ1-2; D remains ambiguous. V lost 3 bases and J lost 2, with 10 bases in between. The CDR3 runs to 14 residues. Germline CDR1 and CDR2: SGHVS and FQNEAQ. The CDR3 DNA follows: TGTGCCAGCAGCTTGAGGACTCCAAACTATGGCTACACCTTC. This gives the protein CASSLRTPNYGYTF.

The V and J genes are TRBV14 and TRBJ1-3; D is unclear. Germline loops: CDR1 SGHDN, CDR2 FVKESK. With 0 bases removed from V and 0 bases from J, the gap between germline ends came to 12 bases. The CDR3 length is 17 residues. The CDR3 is CASSQDRNGDSGNTIYF. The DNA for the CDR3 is TGTGCCAGCAGCCAAGATCGTAACGGGGACTCTGGAAACACCATATATTTT.

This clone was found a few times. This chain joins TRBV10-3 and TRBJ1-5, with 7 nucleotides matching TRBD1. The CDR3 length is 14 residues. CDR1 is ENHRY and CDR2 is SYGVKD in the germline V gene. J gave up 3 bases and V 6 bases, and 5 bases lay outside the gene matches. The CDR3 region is CAISPGQPNQPQHF. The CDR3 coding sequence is TGTGCCATCAGCCCGGGACAGCCCAATCAGCCCCAGCATTTT.

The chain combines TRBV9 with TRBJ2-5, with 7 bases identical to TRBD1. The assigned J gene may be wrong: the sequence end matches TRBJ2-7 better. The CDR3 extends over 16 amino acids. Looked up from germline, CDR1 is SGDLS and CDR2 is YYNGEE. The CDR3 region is CASSVGDSLFSYEQYF. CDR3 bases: TGTGCCAGCAGCGTAGGGGACAGCTTATTCTCCTACGAGCAGTACTTC.

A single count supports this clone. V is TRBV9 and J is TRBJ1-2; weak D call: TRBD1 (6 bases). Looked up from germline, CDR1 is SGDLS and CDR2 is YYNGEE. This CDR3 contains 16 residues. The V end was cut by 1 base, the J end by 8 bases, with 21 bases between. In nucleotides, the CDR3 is TGTGCCAGCAGCGTACCCCAAGGTCGGGGGGCTAGGGGCTACACCTTC. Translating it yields CASSVPQGRGARGYTF.

The CDR3 DNA sequence: TGCGCCAGCAGCTTGGGACAGACTACCACAGATACGCAGTATTTT. It encodes CASSLGQTTTDTQYF. The V and J genes are TRBV5-1 and TRBJ2-3, with D possibly being TRBD1 or TRBD2 (5 bases each). The germline V gene has CDR1 SGHRS and CDR2 YFSETQ. The CDR3 contains 15 residues. Trimming pared 0 bases from V and 2 bases from J, leaving 10 bases between.

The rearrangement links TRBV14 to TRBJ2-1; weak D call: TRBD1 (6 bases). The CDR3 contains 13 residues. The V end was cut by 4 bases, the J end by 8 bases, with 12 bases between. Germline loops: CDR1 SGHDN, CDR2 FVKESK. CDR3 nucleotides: TGTGCCAGCAGCCGACAGGCCCCGCATGAGCAGTTCTTC. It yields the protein CASSRQAPHEQFF.

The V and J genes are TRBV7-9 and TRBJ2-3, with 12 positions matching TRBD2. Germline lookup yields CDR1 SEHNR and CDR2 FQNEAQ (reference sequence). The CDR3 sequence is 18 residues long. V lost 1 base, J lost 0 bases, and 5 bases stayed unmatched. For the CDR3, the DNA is TGTGCCAGCAGCTTAGTCCTAGCGGGGGGGCAAAGCACAGATACGCAGTATTTT. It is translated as CASSLVLAGGQSTDTQYF.

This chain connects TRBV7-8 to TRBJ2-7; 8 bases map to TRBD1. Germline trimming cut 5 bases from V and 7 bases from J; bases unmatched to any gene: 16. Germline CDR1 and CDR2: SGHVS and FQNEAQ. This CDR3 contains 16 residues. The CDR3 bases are TGTGCCAGCAGCCACTCGCCGACAGGGGCCCCTGGGGAGCAGTACTTC. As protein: CASSHSPTGAPGEQYF.

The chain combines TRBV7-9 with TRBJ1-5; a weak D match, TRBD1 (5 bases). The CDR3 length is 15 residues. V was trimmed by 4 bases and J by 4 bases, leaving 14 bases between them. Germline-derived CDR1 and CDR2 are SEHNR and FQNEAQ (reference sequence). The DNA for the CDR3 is TGTGCCAGCAGCTCATATATGACAGAGAATCAGCCCCAGCATTTT. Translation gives CASSSYMTENQPQHF. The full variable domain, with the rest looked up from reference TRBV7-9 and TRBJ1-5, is DTGVSQNPRHKITKRGQNVTFRCDPISEHNRLYWYRQTLGQGPEFLTYFQNEAQLEKSRLLSDRFSAERPKGSFSTLEIQRTEQGDSAMYLCASSSYMTENQPQHFGDGTRLSIL.

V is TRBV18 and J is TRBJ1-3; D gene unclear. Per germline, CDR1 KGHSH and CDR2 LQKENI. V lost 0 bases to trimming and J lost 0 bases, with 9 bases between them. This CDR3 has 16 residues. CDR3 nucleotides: TGTGCCAGCTCACCACCCCAGACTCCCTCTGGAAACACCATATATTTT. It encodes CASSPPQTPSGNTIYF. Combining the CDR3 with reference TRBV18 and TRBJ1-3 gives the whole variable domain NAGVMQNPRHLVRRRGQEARLRCSPMKGHSHVYWYRQLPEEGLKFMVYLQKENIIDESGMPKERFSAEFPKEGPSILRIQQVVRGDSAAYFCASSPPQTPSGNTIYFGEGSWLTVV.

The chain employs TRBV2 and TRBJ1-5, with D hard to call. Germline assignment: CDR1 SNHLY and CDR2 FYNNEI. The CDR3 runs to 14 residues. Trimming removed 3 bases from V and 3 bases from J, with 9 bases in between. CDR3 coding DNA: TGTGCCAGCAGTGAGCAGGACGACAATCAGCCCCAGCATTTT. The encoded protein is CASSEQDDNQPQHF.

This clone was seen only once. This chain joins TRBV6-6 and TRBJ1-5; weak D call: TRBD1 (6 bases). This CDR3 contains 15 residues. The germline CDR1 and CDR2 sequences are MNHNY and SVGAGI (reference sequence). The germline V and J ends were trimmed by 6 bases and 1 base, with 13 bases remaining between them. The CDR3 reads CASRQGLGSNQPQHF. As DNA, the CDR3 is TGTGCCAGCAGACAGGGTTTGGGGAGCAATCAGCCCCAGCATTTT.

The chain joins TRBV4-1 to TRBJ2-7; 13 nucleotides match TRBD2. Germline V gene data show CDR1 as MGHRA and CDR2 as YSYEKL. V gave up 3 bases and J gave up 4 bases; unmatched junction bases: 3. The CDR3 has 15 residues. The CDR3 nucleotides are TGCGCCAGCAGCCAGAGACTAGCGGGGGGATACGAGCAGTACTTC. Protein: CASSQRLAGGYEQYF.

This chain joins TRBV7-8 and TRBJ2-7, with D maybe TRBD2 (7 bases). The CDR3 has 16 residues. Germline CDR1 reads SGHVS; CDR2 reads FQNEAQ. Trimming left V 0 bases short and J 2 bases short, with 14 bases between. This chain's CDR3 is CASSLAGGGGAYEQYF. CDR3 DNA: TGTGCCAGCAGCTTAGCAGGAGGAGGGGGGGCCTACGAGCAGTACTTC.

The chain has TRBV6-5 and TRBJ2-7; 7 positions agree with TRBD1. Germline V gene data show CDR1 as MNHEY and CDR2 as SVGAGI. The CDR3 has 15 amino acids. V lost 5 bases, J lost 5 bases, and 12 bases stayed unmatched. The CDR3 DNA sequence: TGTGCCAGCAGTCTCTCAGGGGGTGCAGGGGACGAGCAGTACTTC. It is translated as CASSLSGGAGDEQYF.

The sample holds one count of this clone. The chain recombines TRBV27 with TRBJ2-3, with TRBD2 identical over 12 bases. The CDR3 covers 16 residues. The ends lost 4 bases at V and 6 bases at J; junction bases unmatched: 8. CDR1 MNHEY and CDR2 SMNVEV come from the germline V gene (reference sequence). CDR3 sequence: CASSSLAGGLKDTQYF. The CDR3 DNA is TGTGCCAGCAGTTCACTAGCGGGGGGCCTCAAGGATACGCAGTATTTT.

The CDR3, as DNA: TGTGCCAGCAGGAGGCGGGGGGACACCGGGGAGCTGTTTTTT. This encodes CASRRRGDTGELFF. The chain joins TRBV6-4 to TRBJ2-2, with 8 positions matching TRBD2. CDR3 size: 14 residues. The trim removed 6 bases at V and 3 bases at J, leaving 3 bases unmatched. Germline lookup yields CDR1 MRHNA and CDR2 SNTAGT.

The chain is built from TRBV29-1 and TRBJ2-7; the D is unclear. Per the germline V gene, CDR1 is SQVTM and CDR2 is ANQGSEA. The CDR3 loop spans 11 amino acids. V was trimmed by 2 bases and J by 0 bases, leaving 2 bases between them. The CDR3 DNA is TGCAGCGTTGAAAGCTCCTACGAGCAGTACTTC. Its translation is CSVESSYEQYF.

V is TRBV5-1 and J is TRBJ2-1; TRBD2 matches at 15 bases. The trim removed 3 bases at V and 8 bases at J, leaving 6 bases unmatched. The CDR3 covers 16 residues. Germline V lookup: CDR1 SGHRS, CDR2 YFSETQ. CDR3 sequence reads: CASSSQGTSGRYEQFF. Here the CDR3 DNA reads TGCGCCAGCAGCTCCCAAGGGACTAGCGGGAGGTATGAGCAGTTCTTC.

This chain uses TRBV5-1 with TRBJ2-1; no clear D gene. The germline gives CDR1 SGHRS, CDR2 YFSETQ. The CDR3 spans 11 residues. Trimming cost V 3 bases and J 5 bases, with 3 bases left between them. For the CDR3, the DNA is TGCGCCAGCAGCTCAAACAATGAGCAGTTCTTC. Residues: CASSSNNEQFF.

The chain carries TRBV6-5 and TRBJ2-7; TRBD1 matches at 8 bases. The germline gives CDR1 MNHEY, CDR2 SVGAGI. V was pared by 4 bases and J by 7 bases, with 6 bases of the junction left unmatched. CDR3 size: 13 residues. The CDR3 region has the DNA TGTGCCAGCAGTTCCGACAGGGGTTGGGAGCAGTACTTC. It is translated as CASSSDRGWEQYF.

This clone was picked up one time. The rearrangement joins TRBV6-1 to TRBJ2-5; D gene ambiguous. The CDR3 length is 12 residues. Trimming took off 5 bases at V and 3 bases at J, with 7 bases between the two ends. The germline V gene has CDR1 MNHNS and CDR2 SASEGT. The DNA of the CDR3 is TGTGCCAGCAGTCATTCCGAAGAGACCCAGTACTTC. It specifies CASSHSEETQYF.

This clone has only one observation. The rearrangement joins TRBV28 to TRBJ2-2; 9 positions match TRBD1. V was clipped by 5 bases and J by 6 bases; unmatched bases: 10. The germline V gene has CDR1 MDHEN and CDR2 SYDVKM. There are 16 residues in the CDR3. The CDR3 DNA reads TGTGCCAGCAGTCTACAGGGGGCGCCTCCCGCCGGGGAGCTGTTTTTT. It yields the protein CASSLQGAPPAGELFF.

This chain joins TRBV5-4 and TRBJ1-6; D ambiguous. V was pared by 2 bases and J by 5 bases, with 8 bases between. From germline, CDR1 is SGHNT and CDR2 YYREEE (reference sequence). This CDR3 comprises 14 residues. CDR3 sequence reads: CASSFGDHNSPLHF. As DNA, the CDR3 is TGTGCCAGCAGCTTTGGCGATCATAATTCACCCCTCCACTTT. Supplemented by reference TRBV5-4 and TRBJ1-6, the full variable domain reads ETGVTQSPTHLIKTRGQQVTLRCSSQSGHNTVSWYQQALGQGPQFIFQYYREEENGRGNFPPRFSGLQFPNYSSELNVNALELDDSALYLCASSFGDHNSPLHFGNGTRLTVT.